This note documents a single T cell receptor beta chain sequence. This entry is derived from a study of blood T cell repertoires in COVID-19. The CDR3 runs to 12 residues. Germline CDR1 SQVTM, CDR2 ANQGSEA. Losses at the gene ends were 6 bases for V and 7 bases for J; bases not matched to a gene: 6. TCRdb's copy holds only in-frame clones and misses some; the assay was immunoSEQ multiplex PCR. Among about 180,000 clones, just over 85% were seen once, and the ten largest hold approximately 9.4%. This TCR was sampled from a woman younger than 35 who had recovered from COVID-19. The sample comprised PBMCs or T cells enriched from blood (not recorded which). The chain uses TRBV29-1 and TRBJ1-1; 9 bases are shared with TRBD1. CDR3 bases: TGCAGCGTAGGGACAGGGCCAAGTGAAGCTTTCTTT. Its protein product is CSVGTGPSEAFF. The full variable domain, rest sourced from reference TRBV29-1 and TRBJ1-1, is SAVISQKPSRDICQRGTSLTIQCQVDSQVTMMFWYRQQPGQSLTLIATANQGSEATYESGFVIDKFPISRPNLTFSTLTVSNMSPEDSSIYLCSVGTGPSEAFFGQGTRLTVV.